The T cell receptor (beta chain) under discussion was sequenced for a study of blood T cell repertoires in COVID-19. Across the study: Material from acute and convalescent COVID-19 was sourced from the United States, Italy and Spain. PBMCs, B-cell-depleted T cells, or T cells provided the cDNA or gDNA that made up the material.

Data came from immunoSEQ multiplex PCR; TCRdb stores just in-frame clones and leaves some out. The data hold about 220,000 clones, with roughly 80% observed a single time. This clone has a handful of counts. J gave up 7 bases and V 2 bases, and 6 bases lay outside the gene matches. Germline V gene data show CDR1 as SGHTA and CDR2 as FQGNSA. This CDR3 contains 16 residues. V and J are TRBV7-2 and TRBJ1-6; 9 bases agree with TRBD1. Sequences were obtained from peripheral blood. This clonotype was sampled from a man aged 30-40 years with active or convalescent COVID-19. The CDR3 reads CASSLTRDRVNSPLHF. The CDR3 DNA reads TGTGCCAGCAGCTTAACCCGGGACAGGGTGAATTCACCCCTCCACTTT.